This TCR beta chain was captured by sequencing in a study of identifying expanded T cells in peripheral blood (dated by TCRdb to between 2018 and 2021). Regarding the study in general: Separate aliquots of the same genomic DNA pool were sequenced to produce technical replicates, and four replicates were compared in pairs.

The immunoSEQ Assay, which relies on bias-controlled multiplex PCR amplification of genomic DNA, was used to profile TCRbeta CDR3 regions. As for the authors' bioinformatics: To quantify the absolute abundance of each unique TCRbeta CDR3 region, the sequences were collapsed and filtered. Differential abundance was tested with two models: a binomial (Fisher-equivalent) model and a beta-binomial model that adds time-dependent variance fitted from healthy donors. Clones with fewer than 5 combined templates were removed, and differential abundance was called for clones with a Benjamini-Hochberg FDR below 0.01. In the beta-binomial model, variance was expressed as a function of the total template count across the two samples, in the form v = (b*log(k)+a)^2. TCRdb's version of the immuneACCESS table is confined to in-frame rearrangements and falls short of the full clone set. An unresolved V gene accounts for under half of the shortfall where checked; the remainder is of unknown origin. The V and J calls and clone size come from that table; D and trimming were worked out from the DNA. Recorded for this sample are 75,000 to 100,000 clones; about 89% of them occurred a single time. The ten top clones hold approximately 2.8% of the sample.

Overall study outcomes, separate from this receptor: The authors expected that biological variance in healthy repertoires might rise further over much longer intervals, such as months to years. The binomial model flagged 0.9 to 1.5 differentially abundant clones between technical replicates, compared with roughly 15 over about two weeks and 19 over roughly 4 weeks. Across all healthy-donor time intervals, the beta-binomial model significantly lowered both the number of clones called differentially abundant and the false-positive rate. In all healthy donors, the variance in clone template counts between samples taken approximately 15 days apart rose significantly as total template count increased.

During the collection period, no immune events, such as infections, were documented for the healthy donors. Healthy-donor blood repertoires served as a training cohort to calibrate time-dependent variance in a beta-binomial model of T-cell clone differential abundance. The training cohort included approximately 10 healthy donors, of whom 3 were female and 7 were male. On average the donors were approximately 42 years old, and their ages spanned about 29 to 64 years. Whole blood was collected from each healthy donor at three time points spaced approximately 2 weeks apart and obtained from a commercial supplier. Genomic DNA was extracted from unsorted whole blood for immunosequencing. For this clone: The clone's antigen remains unknown. No much larger clone exists at a distance of one base, and base qualities are not known.

The sequence was obtained from a person aged 18-69 years in good health. Sequencing used blood.

The DNA sequence is given as TGTGCCAGCAGCTTAAGGTGGCTAGCGGGAGCCTACGAGCAGTACTTC. Translated, this is CASSLRWLAGAYEQYF. The rearranged chain carries TRBV7-2 and TRBJ2-7; 10 bases in the middle match TRBD2. From the cysteine up to the phenylalanine, the CDR3 has a length of 16 residues. CDR3 DNA only is kept here, 48 bases in frame from base 1. Based on the germline V gene, the CDR1 and CDR2 sequences are SGHTA and FQGNSA. At the junction V is shortened by 2 bases and J by 2 bases; bases outside the gene matches: 6.